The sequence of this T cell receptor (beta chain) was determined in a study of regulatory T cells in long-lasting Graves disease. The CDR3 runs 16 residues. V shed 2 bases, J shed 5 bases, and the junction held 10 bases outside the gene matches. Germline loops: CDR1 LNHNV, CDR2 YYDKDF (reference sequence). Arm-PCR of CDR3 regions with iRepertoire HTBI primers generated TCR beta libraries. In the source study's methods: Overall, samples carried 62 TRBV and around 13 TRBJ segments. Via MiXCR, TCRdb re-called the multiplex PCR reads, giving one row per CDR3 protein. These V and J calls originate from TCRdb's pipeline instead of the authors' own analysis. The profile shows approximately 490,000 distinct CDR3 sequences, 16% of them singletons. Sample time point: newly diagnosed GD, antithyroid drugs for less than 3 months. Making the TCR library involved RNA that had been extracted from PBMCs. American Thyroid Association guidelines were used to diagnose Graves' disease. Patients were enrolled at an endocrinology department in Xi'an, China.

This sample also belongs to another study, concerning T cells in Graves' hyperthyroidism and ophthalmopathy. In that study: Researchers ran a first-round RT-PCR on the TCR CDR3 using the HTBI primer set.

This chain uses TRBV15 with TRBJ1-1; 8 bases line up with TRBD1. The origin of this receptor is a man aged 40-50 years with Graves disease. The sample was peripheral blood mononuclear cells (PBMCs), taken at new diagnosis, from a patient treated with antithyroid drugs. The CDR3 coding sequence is TGTGCCACCAGCAGACCGTCGACAGGGGCGGGGACTGAAGCTTTCTTT. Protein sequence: CATSRPSTGAGTEAFF.